The clone carrying this T cell receptor beta chain was found a few times. The entry originates in a study of spatial heterogeneity in lung cancer. From the 5' RACE reads, TCRdb called clonotypes with MiXCR, one entry per CDR3 protein. Of around 11,000 distinct CDR3 sequences in the sample, roughly 6.4% are singletons; the top ten hold roughly 28%. Sample time point: sample taken at primary tumor resection. V shed 4 bases, J shed 2 bases, and the junction held 4 bases outside the gene matches. Germline assignment: CDR1 DFQATT and CDR2 SNEGSKA (reference sequence). The CDR3 sequence is 14 residues long.

This sequence was found in a male donor with early-stage non-small cell lung cancer. Source: normal lung tissue next to the tumor, taken at surgery. This chain links TRBV20-1 with TRBJ2-4; 8 bases match TRBD2. CDR3 nucleotides: TGCAGTGCTAACGCGGGGGGCTCCAAAAACATTCAGTACTTC. This translates into CSANAGGSKNIQYF.